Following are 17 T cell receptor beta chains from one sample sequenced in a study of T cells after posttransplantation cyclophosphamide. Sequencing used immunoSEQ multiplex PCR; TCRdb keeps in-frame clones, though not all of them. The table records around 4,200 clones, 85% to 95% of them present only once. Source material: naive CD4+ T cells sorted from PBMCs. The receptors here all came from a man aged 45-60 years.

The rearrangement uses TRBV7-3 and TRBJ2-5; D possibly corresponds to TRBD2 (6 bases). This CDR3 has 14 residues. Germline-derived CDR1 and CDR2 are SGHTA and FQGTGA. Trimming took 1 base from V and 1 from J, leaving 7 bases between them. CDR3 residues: CASSLIGGQETQYF. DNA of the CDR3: TGTGCCAGCAGCTTAATCGGGGGCCAAGAGACCCAGTACTTC.

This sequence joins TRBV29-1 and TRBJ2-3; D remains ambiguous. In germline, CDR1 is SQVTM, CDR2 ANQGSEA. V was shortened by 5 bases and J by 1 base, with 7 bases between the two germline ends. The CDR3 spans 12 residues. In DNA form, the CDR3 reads TGCAGCGTTCGTCTAGGCACAGATACGCAGTATTTT. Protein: CSVRLGTDTQYF.

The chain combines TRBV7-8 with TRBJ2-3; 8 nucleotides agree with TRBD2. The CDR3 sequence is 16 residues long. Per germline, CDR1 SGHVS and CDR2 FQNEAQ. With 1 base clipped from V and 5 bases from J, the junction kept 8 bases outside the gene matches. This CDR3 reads CASSLGLAAGVDTQYF. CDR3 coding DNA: TGTGCCAGCAGCTTAGGGCTCGCAGCGGGAGTAGATACGCAGTATTTT.

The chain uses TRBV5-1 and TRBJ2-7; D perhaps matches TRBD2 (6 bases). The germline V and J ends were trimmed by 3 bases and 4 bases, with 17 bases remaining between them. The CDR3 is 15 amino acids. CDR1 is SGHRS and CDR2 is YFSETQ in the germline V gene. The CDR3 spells CASSSFYGSNYEQYF. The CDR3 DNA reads TGCGCCAGCAGCTCCTTTTACGGGAGTAATTACGAGCAGTACTTC.

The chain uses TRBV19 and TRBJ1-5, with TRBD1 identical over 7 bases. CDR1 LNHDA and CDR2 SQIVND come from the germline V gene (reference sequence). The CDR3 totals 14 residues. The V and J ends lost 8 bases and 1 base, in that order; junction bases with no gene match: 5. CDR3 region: CASHPTGSNQPQHF. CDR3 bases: TGTGCCAGTCACCCGACAGGGAGCAATCAGCCCCAGCATTTT.

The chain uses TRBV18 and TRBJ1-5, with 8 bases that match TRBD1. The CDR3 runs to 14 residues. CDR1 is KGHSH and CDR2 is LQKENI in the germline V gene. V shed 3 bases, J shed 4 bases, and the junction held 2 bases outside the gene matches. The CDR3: CASSPRDRNQPQHF. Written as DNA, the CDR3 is TGTGCCAGCTCACCCCGGGACAGGAATCAGCCCCAGCATTTT.

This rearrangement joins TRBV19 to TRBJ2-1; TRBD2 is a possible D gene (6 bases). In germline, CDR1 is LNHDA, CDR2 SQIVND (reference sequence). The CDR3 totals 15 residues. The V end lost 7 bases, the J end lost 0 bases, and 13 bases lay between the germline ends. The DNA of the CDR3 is TGTGCCAGTACTGGGTCGGGGGTCTCCTACAATGAGCAGTTCTTC. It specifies CASTGSGVSYNEQFF.

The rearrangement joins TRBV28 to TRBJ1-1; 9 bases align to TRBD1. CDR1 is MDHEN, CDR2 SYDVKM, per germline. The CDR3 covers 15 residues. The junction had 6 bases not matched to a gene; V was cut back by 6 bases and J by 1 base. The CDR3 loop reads CASSSTGGANTEAFF. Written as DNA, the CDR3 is TGTGCCAGCAGCAGTACAGGGGGCGCGAACACTGAAGCTTTCTTT.

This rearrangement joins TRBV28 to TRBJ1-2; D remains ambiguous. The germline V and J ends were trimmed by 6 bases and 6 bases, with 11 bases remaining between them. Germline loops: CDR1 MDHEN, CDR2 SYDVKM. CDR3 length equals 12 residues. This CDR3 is CASRESGNGYTF. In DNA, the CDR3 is TGTGCCAGCAGGGAGTCCGGGAATGGCTACACCTTC.

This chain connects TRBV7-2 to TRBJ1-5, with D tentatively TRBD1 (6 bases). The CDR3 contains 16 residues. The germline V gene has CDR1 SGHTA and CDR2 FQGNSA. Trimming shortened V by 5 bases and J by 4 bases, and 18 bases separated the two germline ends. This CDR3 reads CASSPRGGGANQPQHF. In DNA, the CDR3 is TGTGCCAGCAGCCCCCGGGGGGGCGGCGCTAATCAGCCCCAGCATTTT. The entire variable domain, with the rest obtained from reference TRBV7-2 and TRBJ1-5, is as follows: GAGVSQSPSNKVTEKGKDVELRCDPISGHTALYWYRQSLGQGLEFLIYFQGNSAPDKSGLPSDRFSAERTGGSVSTLTIQRTQQEDSAVYLCASSPRGGGANQPQHFGDGTRLSIL.

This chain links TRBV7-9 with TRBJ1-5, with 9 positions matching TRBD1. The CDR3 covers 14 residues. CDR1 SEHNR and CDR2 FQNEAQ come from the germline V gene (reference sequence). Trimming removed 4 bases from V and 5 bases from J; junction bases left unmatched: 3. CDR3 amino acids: CASSYWDRDQPQHF. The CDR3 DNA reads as TGTGCCAGCAGCTACTGGGACAGGGATCAGCCCCAGCATTTT.

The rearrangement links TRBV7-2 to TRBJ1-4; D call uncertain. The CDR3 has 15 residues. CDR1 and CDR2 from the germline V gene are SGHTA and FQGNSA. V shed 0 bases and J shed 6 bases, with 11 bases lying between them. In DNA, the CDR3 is TGTGCCAGCAGCTTAGCGGCAGATTCCTATGAAAAACTGTTTTTT. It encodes CASSLAADSYEKLFF.

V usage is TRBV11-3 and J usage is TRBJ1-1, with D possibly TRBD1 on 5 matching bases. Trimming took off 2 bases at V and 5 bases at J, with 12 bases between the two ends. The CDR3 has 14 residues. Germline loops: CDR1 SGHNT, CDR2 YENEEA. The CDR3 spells CASSLFQGNTEAFF. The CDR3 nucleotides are TGTGCCAGCAGCTTATTCCAGGGAAATACTGAAGCTTTCTTT. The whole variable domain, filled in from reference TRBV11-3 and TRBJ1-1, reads EAGVVQSPRYKIIEKKQPVAFWCNPISGHNTLYWYLQNLGQGPELLIRYENEEAVDDSQLPKDRFSAERLKGVDSTLKIQPAELGDSAVYLCASSLFQGNTEAFFGQGTRLTVV.

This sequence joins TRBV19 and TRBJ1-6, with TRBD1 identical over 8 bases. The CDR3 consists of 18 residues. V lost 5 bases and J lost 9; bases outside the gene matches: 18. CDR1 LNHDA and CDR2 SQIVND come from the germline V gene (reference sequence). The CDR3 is CASSDPGQVRAPISPLHF. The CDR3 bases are TGTGCCAGTAGTGATCCGGGACAGGTCAGGGCTCCAATTTCACCCCTCCACTTT.

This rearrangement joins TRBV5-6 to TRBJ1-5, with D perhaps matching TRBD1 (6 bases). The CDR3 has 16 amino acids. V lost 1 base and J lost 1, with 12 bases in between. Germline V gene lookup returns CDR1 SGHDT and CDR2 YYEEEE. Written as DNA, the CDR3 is TGTGCCAGCAGCTTGTATACAGGGCACAGCAATCAGCCCCAGCATTTT. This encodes CASSLYTGHSNQPQHF.

The CDR3 coding sequence is TGTGCCAGCAGCAGTCCGGGACTAGAAAACGAGCAGTACTTC. Translating it yields CASSSPGLENEQYF. The V call is TRBV21-1, the J call TRBJ2-7; the DNA was not compared with TRBD2, the D call given in the table. TRBV21-1 is termed a pseudogene. The CDR3 contains 14 residues.

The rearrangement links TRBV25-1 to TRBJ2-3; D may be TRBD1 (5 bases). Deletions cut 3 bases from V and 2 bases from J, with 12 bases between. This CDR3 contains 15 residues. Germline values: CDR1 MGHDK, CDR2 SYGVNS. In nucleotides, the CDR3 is TGTGCCAGCAGTGACGACAGATGGGACACAGATACGCAGTATTTT. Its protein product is CASSDDRWDTDTQYF.